What follows are 3 T cell receptor beta chains derived from one specimen sequenced in a study of blood T cell repertoires in COVID-19. Libraries were prepared by immunoSEQ multiplex PCR; TCRdb keeps only in-frame clonotypes and omits some of them. The sample has about 97,000 clones, approximately 92% seen once; the top ten hold approximately 5.8%. Sequences were obtained from peripheral blood. Receptors were obtained from a man aged 50 to 59 with active COVID-19.

This clone was detected only once. J is TRBJ1-1 and V is TRBV5-1, with D possibly matching TRBD1 (6 bases). Germline loops: CDR1 SGHRS, CDR2 YFSETQ. Trimming took 2 bases from V and 2 from J, leaving 10 bases between them. The CDR3 is 14 residues long. CDR3 bases: TGCGCCAGCAGCTTTAGACAGGCCAACACTGAAGCTTTCTTT. It specifies CASSFRQANTEAFF.

V usage is TRBV7-8 and J usage is TRBJ1-4; 8 bases line up with TRBD1. Per the germline V gene, CDR1 is SGHVS and CDR2 is FQNEAQ. CDR3 length: 17 amino acids. V trimming: 4 bases; J trimming: 7 bases; junction bases outside the gene matches: 14. CDR3 sequence (DNA): TGTGCCAGCAGCTCCCGGCGAAACCAGGGGGCGCCTGAAAAACTGTTTTTT. It is translated as CASSSRRNQGAPEKLFF. The full variable domain, with the rest looked up from reference TRBV7-8 and TRBJ1-4, is GAGVSQSPRYKVAKRGQDVALRCDPISGHVSLFWYQQALGQGPEFLTYFQNEAQLDKSGLPSDRFFAERPEGSVSTLKIQRTQQEDSAVYLCASSSRRNQGAPEKLFFGSGTQLSVL.

CDR3 in amino acids: CAWSAGTGDQPQHF. DNA for the CDR3: TGTGCCTGGAGTGCCGGGACAGGGGATCAGCCCCAGCATTTT. The chain joins TRBV30 to TRBJ1-5, with 10 bases lining up with TRBD1. With V trimmed by 1 base and J by 5 bases, 2 bases remained unmatched. Germline assignment: CDR1 GTSNPN and CDR2 SVGIG (reference sequence). The CDR3 runs to 14 residues.